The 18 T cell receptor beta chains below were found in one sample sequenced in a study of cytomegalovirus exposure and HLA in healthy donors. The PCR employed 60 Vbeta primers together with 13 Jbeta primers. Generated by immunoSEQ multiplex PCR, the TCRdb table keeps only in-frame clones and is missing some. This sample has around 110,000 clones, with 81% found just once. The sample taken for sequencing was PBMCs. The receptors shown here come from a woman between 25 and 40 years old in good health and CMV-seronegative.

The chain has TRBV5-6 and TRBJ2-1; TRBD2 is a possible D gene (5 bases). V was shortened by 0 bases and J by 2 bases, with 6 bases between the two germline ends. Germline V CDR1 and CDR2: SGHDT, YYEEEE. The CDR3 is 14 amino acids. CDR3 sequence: CASSLVATYNEQFF. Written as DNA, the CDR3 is TGTGCCAGCAGCTTGGTAGCGACCTACAATGAGCAGTTCTTC.

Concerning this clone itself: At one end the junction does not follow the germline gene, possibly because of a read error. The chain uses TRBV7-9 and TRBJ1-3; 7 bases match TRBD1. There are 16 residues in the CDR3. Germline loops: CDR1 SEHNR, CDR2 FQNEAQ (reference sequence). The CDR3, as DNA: TGTTCCAGCAGCCCTGGAGACAGGGCATACGGAAACACCATATATTTT. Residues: CSSSPGDRAYGNTIYF.

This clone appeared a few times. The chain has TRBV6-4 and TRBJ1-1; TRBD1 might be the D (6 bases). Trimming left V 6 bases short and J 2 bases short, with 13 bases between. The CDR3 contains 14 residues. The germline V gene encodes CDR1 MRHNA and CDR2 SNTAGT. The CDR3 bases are TGTGCCAGCAGCAACCGGGACACTAACACTGAAGCTTTCTTT. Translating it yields CASSNRDTNTEAFF.

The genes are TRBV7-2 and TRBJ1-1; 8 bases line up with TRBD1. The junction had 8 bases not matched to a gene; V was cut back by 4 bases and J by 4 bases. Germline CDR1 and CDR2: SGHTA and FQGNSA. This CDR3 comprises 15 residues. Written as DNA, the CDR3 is TGTGCCAGCAGCTCAAGACAGGGGTGGGGCACTGAAGCTTTCTTT. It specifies CASSSRQGWGTEAFF.

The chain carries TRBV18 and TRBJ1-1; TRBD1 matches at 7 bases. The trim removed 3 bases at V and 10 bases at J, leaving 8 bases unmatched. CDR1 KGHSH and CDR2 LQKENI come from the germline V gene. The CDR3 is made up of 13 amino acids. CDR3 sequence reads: CASSPPDRPAAFF. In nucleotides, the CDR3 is TGTGCCAGCTCACCTCCGGACAGGCCCGCAGCTTTCTTT.

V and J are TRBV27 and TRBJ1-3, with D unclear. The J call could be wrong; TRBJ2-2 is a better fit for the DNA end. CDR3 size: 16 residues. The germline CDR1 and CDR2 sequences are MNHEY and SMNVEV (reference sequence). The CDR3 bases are TGTGCCAGCAGTTTAATAGGGTTCGCGAACACCGGGGAGCTGTTTTTT. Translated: CASSLIGFANTGELFF.

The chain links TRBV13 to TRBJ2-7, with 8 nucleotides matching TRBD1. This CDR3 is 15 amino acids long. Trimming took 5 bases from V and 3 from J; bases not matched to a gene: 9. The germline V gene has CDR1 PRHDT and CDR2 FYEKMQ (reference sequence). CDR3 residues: CASSIRTGRSYEQYF. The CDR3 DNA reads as TGTGCCAGCAGCATCCGGACAGGGCGCAGCTACGAGCAGTACTTC.

DNA of the CDR3: TGTGCCAGCAGCCCAGGGTCGAGGAAAAGGAACGAGCAGTACTTC. This sequence encodes CASSPGSRKRNEQYF. J is TRBJ2-7 and V is TRBV28, with D possibly matching TRBD1 (5 bases). The germline CDR1 and CDR2 sequences are MDHEN and SYDVKM. The CDR3 consists of 15 residues. V was trimmed by 6 bases and J by 5 bases, leaving 20 bases between them.

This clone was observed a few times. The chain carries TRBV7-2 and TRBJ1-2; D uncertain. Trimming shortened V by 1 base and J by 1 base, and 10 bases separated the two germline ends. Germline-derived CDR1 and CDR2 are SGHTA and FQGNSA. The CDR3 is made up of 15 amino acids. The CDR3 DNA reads TGTGCCAGCAGCTTAGGGCAGGTGGATAACTATGGCTACACCTTC. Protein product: CASSLGQVDNYGYTF.

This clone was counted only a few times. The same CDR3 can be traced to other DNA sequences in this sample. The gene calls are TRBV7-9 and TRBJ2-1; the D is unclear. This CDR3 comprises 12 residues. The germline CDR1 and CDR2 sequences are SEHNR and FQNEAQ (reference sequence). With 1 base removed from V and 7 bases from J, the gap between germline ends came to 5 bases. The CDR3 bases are TGTGCCAGCAGCTTAGGCGAGAATGAGCAGTTCTTC. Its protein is CASSLGENEQFF. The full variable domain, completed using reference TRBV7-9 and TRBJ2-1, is DTGVSQNPRHKITKRGQNVTFRCDPISEHNRLYWYRQTLGQGPEFLTYFQNEAQLEKSRLLSDRFSAERPKGSFSTLEIQRTEQGDSAMYLCASSLGENEQFFGPGTRLTVL.

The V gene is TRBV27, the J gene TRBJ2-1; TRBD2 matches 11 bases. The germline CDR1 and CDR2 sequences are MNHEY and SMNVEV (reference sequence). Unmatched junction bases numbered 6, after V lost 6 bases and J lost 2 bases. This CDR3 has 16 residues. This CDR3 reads CASRQGTSGTYNEQFF. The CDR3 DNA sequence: TGTGCCAGCAGACAAGGGACTAGCGGTACCTACAATGAGCAGTTCTTC.

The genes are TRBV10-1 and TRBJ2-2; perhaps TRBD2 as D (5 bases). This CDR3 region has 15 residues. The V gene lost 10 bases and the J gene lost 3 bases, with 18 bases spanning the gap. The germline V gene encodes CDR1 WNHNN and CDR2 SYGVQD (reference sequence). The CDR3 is CATSFGIIDTGELFF. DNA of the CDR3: TGCGCCACTAGCTTCGGCATAATAGACACCGGGGAGCTGTTTTTT.

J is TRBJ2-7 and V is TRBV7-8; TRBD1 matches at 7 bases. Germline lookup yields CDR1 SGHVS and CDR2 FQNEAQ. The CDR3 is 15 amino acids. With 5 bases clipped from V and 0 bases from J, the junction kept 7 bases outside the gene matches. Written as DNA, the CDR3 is TGTGCCAGCAGCCCTCGACAGGGACCCTCCTACGAGCAGTACTTC. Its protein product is CASSPRQGPSYEQYF.

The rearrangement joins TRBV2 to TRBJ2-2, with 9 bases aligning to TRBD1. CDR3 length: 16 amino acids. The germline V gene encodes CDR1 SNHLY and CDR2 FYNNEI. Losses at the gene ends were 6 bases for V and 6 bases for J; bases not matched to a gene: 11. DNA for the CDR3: TGTGCCAGCAGCGGGACAGGGTCTGAGTACGCCGGGGAGCTGTTTTTT. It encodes CASSGTGSEYAGELFF.

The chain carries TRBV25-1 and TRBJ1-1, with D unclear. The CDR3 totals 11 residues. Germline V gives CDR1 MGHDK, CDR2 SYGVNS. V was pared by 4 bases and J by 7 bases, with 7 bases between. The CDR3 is CASSGALEAFF. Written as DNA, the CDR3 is TGTGCCAGCAGTGGGGCCCTTGAAGCTTTCTTT.

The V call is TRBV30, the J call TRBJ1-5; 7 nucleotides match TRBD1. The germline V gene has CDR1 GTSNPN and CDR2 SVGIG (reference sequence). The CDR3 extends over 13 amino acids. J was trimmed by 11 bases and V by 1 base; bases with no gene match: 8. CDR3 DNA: TGTGCCTGGAGTGGACAGGGCGCCTCAGCCCAGCATTTT. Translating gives CAWSGQGASAQHF. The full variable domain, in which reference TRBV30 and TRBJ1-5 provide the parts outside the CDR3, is SQTIHQWPATLVQPVGSPLSLECTVEGTSNPNLYWYRQAAGRGLQLLFYSVGIGQISSEVPQNLSASRPQDRQFILSSKKLLLSDSGFYLCAWSGQGASAQHFGDGTRLSIL.

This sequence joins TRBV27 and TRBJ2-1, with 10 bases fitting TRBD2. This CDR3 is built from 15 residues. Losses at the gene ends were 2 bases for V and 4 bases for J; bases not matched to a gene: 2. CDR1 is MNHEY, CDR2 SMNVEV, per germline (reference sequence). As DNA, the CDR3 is TGTGCCAGCAGTTTAATACTAGCGGGGTACAATGAGCAGTTCTTC. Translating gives CASSLILAGYNEQFF.

The CDR3 bases are TGTGCCAGTAGTATACAGGATAGGGGGATAAGCAATCAGCCCCAGCATTTT. This translates into CASSIQDRGISNQPQHF. The chain couples TRBV19 to TRBJ1-5, with TRBD1 as a possible D gene (6 bases). The CDR3 contains 17 residues. Deletions cut 2 bases from V and 1 base from J, with 15 bases between. Germline loops: CDR1 LNHDA, CDR2 SQIVND (reference sequence).